This T cell receptor beta chain was captured by sequencing in a study of CD8+ T cells in alopecia areata. Whole-study findings and limits: Numerous expanded lesional clones remained in scalp and blood during tofacitinib. Normal scalp showed lower clonality than lesional scalp, especially alopecia totalis/universalis.

The CDR3 has 13 residues. The V end lost 1 base, the J end lost 5 bases, and 11 bases lay between the germline ends. Germline V gene sequence: CDR1 GTSNPN, CDR2 SVGIG (reference sequence). Treatment denoted: oral pan-JAK inhibitor, 5-10 mg twice daily. Sorting of CD4+ and CD8+ T cells was performed on PBMCs. Sequencing templates came from extracted RNA that was reverse transcribed into cDNA. Only in-frame clones appear in the TCRdb table, and some are missing; sequencing was by immunoSEQ multiplex PCR. The sample contains 110,000 or so clones, 58% of which appear only once. This clone was seen only once. Its antigen is currently unknown.

Here the sequenced sample was CD8+ T cells sorted from blood, taken at week 4, from a patient treated with tofacitinib. The TCR originated in a human donor with alopecia areata. This chain uses TRBV30 with TRBJ1-2, with D possibly matching TRBD1 (6 bases). The CDR3 DNA is TGTGCCTGGAGTGAGCCAGGGGAATATGGCTACACCTTC. This translates into CAWSEPGEYGYTF.